The 8 T cell receptor beta chains reported below all come from one sample, sequenced in a study of T-cell memory formation after mild COVID-19. Each CDR3 protein is one row after TCRdb ran MiXCR on the 5' RACE reads. This table holds around 53,000 distinct CDR3 sequences, 9% to 15% found once. The sequenced sample consisted of PBMCs or a T cell subset sorted from them (not recorded which). The receptors stem from a man aged 18 to 30 who had mild COVID-19 (a few samples of this study predate the infection). Cell type and time point are not known.

This clonotype was recorded a few times. The chain combines TRBV9 with TRBJ1-3; D is undetermined. The V end was cut by 0 bases, the J end by 0 bases, with 10 bases between. This CDR3 comprises 16 residues. Germline CDR1 is SGDLS and CDR2 is YYNGEE. The CDR3 DNA reads TGTGCCAGCAGCGTAGCTTATGAGGACTCTGGAAACACCATATATTTT. It yields the protein CASSVAYEDSGNTIYF.

This clonotype was seen ten or more times. This rearrangement joins TRBV6-2 or TRBV6-3 to TRBJ2-1; no clear D gene. V was pared by 1 base and J by 0 bases, with 10 bases between. CDR1 and CDR2 from the germline V gene are MNHEY and SVGEGT. The CDR3 has 16 residues. The CDR3 is CASSYWVGSSYNEQFF. CDR3 nucleotides: TGTGCCAGCAGTTACTGGGTGGGTAGCTCCTACAATGAGCAGTTCTTC.

V usage is TRBV19 and J usage is TRBJ1-1; the D is unclear. Trimming cost V 4 bases and J 0 bases, with 12 bases left between them. Germline values: CDR1 LNHDA, CDR2 SQIVND (reference sequence). The CDR3 sequence is 15 residues long. In nucleotides, the CDR3 is TGTGCCAGTAGTAATAGGAACAGTTTGAACACTGAAGCTTTCTTT. This sequence encodes CASSNRNSLNTEAFF.

This clonotype was detected a few times. The rearrangement joins TRBV6-6 to TRBJ2-7, with TRBD1 as a possible D gene (6 bases). The CDR3 is 15 amino acids. V shed 0 bases and J shed 0 bases, with 9 bases lying between them. CDR1 is MNHNY, CDR2 SVGAGI, per germline (reference sequence). CDR3 residues: CASSYSRDISYEQYF. CDR3 sequence (DNA): TGTGCCAGCAGTTACTCTAGGGACATCTCCTACGAGCAGTACTTC.

This chain uses TRBV20-1 with TRBJ1-5, with D unresolved. This CDR3 is 13 amino acids long. Germline-derived CDR1 and CDR2 are DFQATT and SNEGSKA (reference sequence). V was pared by 0 bases and J by 3 bases, with 6 bases between. CDR3: CSARDDPNQPQHF. In DNA, the CDR3 is TGCAGTGCTAGAGATGACCCCAATCAGCCCCAGCATTTT.

This clonotype was picked up many times. The chain uses TRBV5-1 and TRBJ2-7, with D uncertain. The CDR3 has 15 residues. CDR1 and CDR2 (germline): SGHRS, YFSETQ. Trimming removed 0 bases at V and 1 base at J, with 11 bases between. CDR3 region: CASSLVGGRSYEQYF. CDR3 DNA sequence: TGCGCCAGCAGCTTGGTTGGTGGAAGATCCTACGAGCAGTACTTC.

This clonotype was detected many times. The chain employs TRBV7-2 and TRBJ2-3; D remains unclear. The CDR3 length is 16 residues. V was cut by 2 bases and J by 0 bases, with 12 bases left in between. Per the germline V gene, CDR1 is SGHTA and CDR2 is FQGNSA. The CDR3 loop reads CASSLSRAVSTDTQYF. In DNA form, the CDR3 reads TGTGCCAGCAGCTTAAGTCGGGCAGTAAGCACAGATACGCAGTATTTT.

This clonotype was found a few times. The chain carries TRBV6-2 or TRBV6-3 and TRBJ1-5; D is unresolved. The germline V gene encodes CDR1 MNHEY and CDR2 SVGEGT. This CDR3 region has 13 residues. V was cut by 6 bases and J by 0 bases, with 6 bases left in between. CDR3 nucleotide sequence: TGTGCCAGCAGGGGCTATAGCAATCAGCCCCAGCATTTT. As protein: CASRGYSNQPQHF.